One and the same sample provided the 15 T cell receptor beta chains below, sequenced in a study of blood T cell repertoires in COVID-19. The protocol was immunoSEQ multiplex PCR, while the TCRdb copy is restricted to in-frame clones and leaves out a portion. The sample includes roughly 500,000 clones, around nine tenths of them seen just once. The sequenced sample consisted of PBMCs or T cells enriched from blood (not recorded which). The receptors derive from a woman between 35 and 50 years old who had recovered from COVID-19.

The chain employs TRBV25-1 and TRBJ1-1, with TRBD1 as a possible D gene (6 bases). CDR3 length equals 16 residues. Germline CDR1 is MGHDK and CDR2 is SYGVNS. Trimming stripped 4 bases from V and 0 bases from J, with 15 bases between. The CDR3 is CASSGMGTTLNTEAFF. The CDR3, as DNA: TGTGCCAGCAGTGGAATGGGGACAACGTTGAACACTGAAGCTTTCTTT.

The chain links TRBV19 to TRBJ1-1, with TRBD1 matching over 9 bases. Germline V CDR1 and CDR2: LNHDA, SQIVND (reference sequence). Germline trimming cut 3 bases from V and 1 base from J; bases unmatched to any gene: 0. This CDR3 contains 14 residues. Written as DNA, the CDR3 is TGTGCCAGTAGTATGGGACAGGGGAACACTGAAGCTTTCTTT. The encoded protein is CASSMGQGNTEAFF.

The gene calls are TRBV4-3 and TRBJ2-7; maybe TRBD1 (7 bases). V lost 4 bases, J lost 4 bases, and 17 bases lay in between. This CDR3 is 15 amino acids long. Germline V CDR1 and CDR2: LGHNA, YSLEER. This CDR3 reads CASSLKTQGRYEQYF. Here the CDR3 DNA reads TGCGCCAGCAGCCTCAAGACACAGGGGAGGTACGAGCAGTACTTC.

V usage is TRBV30 and J usage is TRBJ2-1; D is possibly TRBD1 (5 bases). The germline V and J ends were trimmed by 7 bases and 0 bases, with 10 bases remaining between them. CDR1 and CDR2 (germline): GTSNPN, SVGIG (reference sequence). The CDR3 covers 13 residues. The CDR3, as DNA: TGTGCCTCGGACAAGATCTCCTACAATGAGCAGTTCTTC. It is translated as CASDKISYNEQFF.

V gene TRBV6-2 or TRBV6-3 combines with J gene TRBJ1-1; TRBD1 matches 12 bases. The CDR3 covers 16 residues. The trim removed 5 bases at V and 3 bases at J, leaving 7 bases unmatched. The V gene's germline CDR1 is MNHEY and CDR2 SVGEGT. This CDR3 reads CASSHPGDRGHTEAFF. The CDR3 DNA sequence: TGTGCCAGCAGTCACCCCGGGGACAGGGGGCACACTGAAGCTTTCTTT.

This clone appeared once. This chain connects TRBV5-4 to TRBJ2-1; no clear D gene. V was cut by 1 base and J by 5 bases, with 10 bases left in between. CDR1 is SGHNT, CDR2 YYREEE, per germline (reference sequence). The CDR3 length is 14 residues. CDR3 nucleotides: TGTGCCAGCAGCTTGCAAGAGGTCCACAATGAGCAGTTCTTC. Translated, it gives CASSLQEVHNEQFF. Variable domain in full (rest from reference TRBV5-4 and TRBJ2-1): ETGVTQSPTHLIKTRGQQVTLRCSSQSGHNTVSWYQQALGQGPQFIFQYYREEENGRGNFPPRFSGLQFPNYSSELNVNALELDDSALYLCASSLQEVHNEQFFGPGTRLTVL.

The CDR3 here is CAWSFPGTANTEAFF. In DNA, the CDR3 is TGTGCCTGGAGTTTCCCCGGGACAGCGAACACTGAAGCTTTCTTT. The chain recombines TRBV30 with TRBJ1-1; TRBD1 aligns across 7 bases. CDR3 length: 15 amino acids. In germline, CDR1 is GTSNPN, CDR2 SVGIG (reference sequence). V lost 2 bases to trimming and J lost 1 base; unmatched junction nucleotides: 7.

The genes are TRBV5-4 and TRBJ2-4; possibly TRBD1 for D (5 bases). This CDR3 has 13 amino acids. Germline loops: CDR1 SGHNT, CDR2 YYREEE (reference sequence). Deletions cut 0 bases from V and 8 bases from J, with 9 bases between. The CDR3 sequence: CASSLERGYIQYF. In DNA, the CDR3 is TGTGCCAGCAGCTTGGAAAGGGGATACATTCAGTACTTC. The variable domain in full, with the rest retrieved from reference TRBV5-4 and TRBJ2-4, is ETGVTQSPTHLIKTRGQQVTLRCSSQSGHNTVSWYQQALGQGPQFIFQYYREEENGRGNFPPRFSGLQFPNYSSELNVNALELDDSALYLCASSLERGYIQYFGAGTRLSVL.

The chain couples TRBV6-2 or TRBV6-3 to TRBJ1-3, with D possibly matching TRBD1 (5 bases). The germline gives CDR1 MNHEY, CDR2 SVGEGT. V lost 2 bases and J lost 0, with 23 bases in between. The CDR3 length is 20 residues. CDR3 DNA sequence: TGTGCCAGCAGTTACCAACCCTTCAATTCGCAGGGCAACTCTGGAAACACCATATATTTT. The encoded protein is CASSYQPFNSQGNSGNTIYF.

The chain carries TRBV24-1 and TRBJ2-2, with 10 bases aligning to TRBD2. J lost 6 bases, V lost 5 bases, and 5 bases had no gene match. The germline gives CDR1 KGHDR, CDR2 SFDVKD. The CDR3 is made up of 15 amino acids. CDR3 in DNA: TGTGCCACCAGTGCCCTAGCGGGAGCCTCCGGGGAGCTGTTTTTT. Its translation is CATSALAGASGELFF.

V gene TRBV4-3 combines with J gene TRBJ2-7; D perhaps matches TRBD2 (7 bases). From germline, CDR1 is LGHNA and CDR2 YSLEER. This CDR3 has 18 residues. Trimming took 0 bases from V and 0 from J, leaving 18 bases between them. CDR3 bases: TGCGCCAGCAGCCAAGAAGGGGGAGGGGACTCCCCCTCCTACGAGCAGTACTTC. Translating it yields CASSQEGGGDSPSYEQYF.

This clone has a handful of counts. This chain links TRBV16 with TRBJ1-5, with TRBD1 identical over 9 bases. Germline trimming cut 10 bases from V and 2 bases from J; bases unmatched to any gene: 6. This CDR3 spans 14 amino acids. Looked up from germline, CDR1 is KGHSY and CDR2 is FQNENV. This chain's CDR3 is CATLDRGGNQPQHF. In nucleotides, the CDR3 is TGTGCCACCCTGGACAGGGGAGGCAATCAGCCCCAGCATTTT.

The rearrangement links TRBV9 to TRBJ2-1; 8 nucleotides align to TRBD2. This CDR3 contains 17 residues. The V segment lost 3 bases and the J segment 0 bases; nucleotides outside the gene matches: 8. Per germline, CDR1 SGDLS and CDR2 YYNGEE. The DNA for the CDR3 is TGTGCCAGCAGCGCAAGTATAGCGGGAAGCTCCTACAATGAGCAGTTCTTC. Translated: CASSASIAGSSYNEQFF.

The genes are TRBV19 and TRBJ2-2; D possibly corresponds to TRBD1 (5 bases). CDR1 LNHDA and CDR2 SQIVND come from the germline V gene (reference sequence). V shed 6 bases and J shed 2 bases, with 10 bases lying between them. The CDR3 runs 14 residues. CDR3 sequence: CASRVGDNTGELFF. The CDR3 DNA follows: TGTGCCAGTAGGGTAGGGGATAACACCGGGGAGCTGTTTTTT.

This clone was picked up one time. This sequence joins TRBV7-2 and TRBJ2-7, with 8 bases aligning to TRBD2. This CDR3 has 14 amino acids. Per germline, CDR1 SGHTA and CDR2 FQGNSA. The ends lost 2 bases at V and 2 bases at J; junction bases unmatched: 2. CDR3 DNA: TGTGCCAGCAGCTTACTGGGACTAGCCTACGAGCAGTACTTC. It translates to CASSLLGLAYEQYF.